Each of the 4 T cell receptor beta chains below was sequenced from the same sample in a study of blood T cell repertoires in COVID-19. The table came from immunoSEQ multiplex PCR; TCRdb's copy has only in-frame clones and leaves some out. In the table there are about 59,000 clones, about 87% of which are singletons. The sequencing input was peripheral blood. These TCRs come from a man aged 55 to 69 with active or convalescent COVID-19.

The gene calls are TRBV6-5 and TRBJ2-7, with 8 bases fitting TRBD1. The CDR3 sequence is 15 residues long. Germline-derived CDR1 and CDR2 are MNHEY and SVGAGI. Trimming took 0 bases from V and 2 from J; bases not matched to a gene: 3. The CDR3 region has the DNA TGTGCCAGCAGTTACTCGGGACAGGCTGCCTACGAGCAGTACTTC. It translates to CASSYSGQAAYEQYF.

The V and J genes are TRBV3-1 (or the pseudogene TRBV3-2) and TRBJ1-6; 7 bases agree with TRBD1. Germline CDR1 and CDR2: LGHDT and YNNKEL (reference sequence). V was clipped by 4 bases and J by 8 bases; unmatched bases: 5. CDR3 length equals 14 residues. CDR3 sequence: CASSLPGGYSPLHF. In DNA form, the CDR3 reads TGTGCCAGCAGCCTTCCAGGGGGGTATTCACCCCTCCACTTT.

This clone was recorded once. V is TRBV10-3 and J is TRBJ2-1; tentative D call: TRBD2 (6 bases). The V and J ends lost 5 bases and 2 bases respectively, with 13 bases between them. Looked up from germline, CDR1 is ENHRY and CDR2 is SYGVKD. This CDR3 region has 15 residues. In nucleotides, the CDR3 is TGTGCCATCAGTTCCGGTCCGGGGGCCTACAATGAGCAGTTCTTC. As protein: CAISSGPGAYNEQFF.

The J gene is TRBJ1-2, the V gene TRBV4-2; D is perhaps TRBD1 (5 bases). Trimming cost V 3 bases and J 3 bases, with 23 bases left between them. This CDR3 is built from 18 residues. Germline lookup yields CDR1 LGHNA and CDR2 YNFKEQ. The DNA of the CDR3 is TGTGCCAGCAGCCACCTCGGACAATACGAACCTATAGACTATGGCTACACCTTC. Its protein is CASSHLGQYEPIDYGYTF.